This TCR beta chain was identified during a study of regulatory T cells in long-lasting Graves disease. At the level of the study: New Graves' disease cases had less than 3 months of antithyroid drugs.

This sample's time point: newly diagnosed GD, antithyroid drugs for less than 3 months. Extracted PBMC RNA gave rise to the TCR library. Study observations and caveats: For persistent Graves' patients, TCR diversity was lower than for newly diagnosed ones. TRBV28, TRBJ1-2 and TRBJ2-5 emerged as the favored segments in persistent disease.

In building TCR beta libraries, iRepertoire HTBI primers were used together with Arm-PCR of CDR3 regions. TCRdb redid the calling of the multiplex PCR reads with MiXCR, one entry per CDR3 protein. Of about 530,000 distinct CDR3 sequences in the sample, roughly 16% are singletons; the top ten hold about 25%. CDR3 length: 16 residues. Germline lookup yields CDR1 SGHRS and CDR2 YFSETQ. V was pared by 5 bases and J by 5 bases, with 10 bases of the junction left unmatched. The table lists this clonotype with many counts. The antigen remains undetermined. The same sample was also studied in work on T cells in Graves' hyperthyroidism and ophthalmopathy. This second report adds: Absent ophthalmopathy progression within 18 months defined stable Graves' hyperthyroidism.

Here the sequenced sample was peripheral blood mononuclear cells (PBMCs), taken at new diagnosis, from a patient treated with antithyroid drugs. The clonotype comes from a middle-aged woman with Graves disease. This sequence joins TRBV5-1 and TRBJ2-5; TRBD1 matches 12 bases. CDR3 DNA sequence: TGCGCCAGCAGTGAGGGGACAGGGGGCGGATTGGAGACCCAGTACTTC. It translates to CASSEGTGGGLETQYF.